Each of the 9 T cell receptor beta chains below was sequenced from the same sample in a study of T cell responses to AZD1222 COVID-19 vaccine. Sequencing used immunoSEQ multiplex PCR; TCRdb keeps in-frame clones, though not all of them. This table holds fewer than 200,000 clones, roughly nine tenths found once. The material sequenced was peripheral blood, taken on day 0 of AZD1222 vaccination. These receptors were collected from an adult in good health.

The gene calls are TRBV19 and TRBJ1-5; a possible D gene is TRBD1 (5 bases). This CDR3 has 11 residues. Germline V gene sequence: CDR1 LNHDA, CDR2 SQIVND (reference sequence). V was shortened by 8 bases and J by 7 bases, with 9 bases between the two germline ends. The CDR3 region has the DNA TGTGCCAGTGGGGCCGGACAGCCCCAGCATTTT. Amino acids: CASGAGQPQHF. The variable domain in full, with the rest retrieved from reference TRBV19 and TRBJ1-5, is DGGITQSPKYLFRKEGQNVTLSCEQNLNHDAMYWYRQDPGQGLRLIYYSQIVNDFQKGDIAEGYSVSREKKESFPLTVTSAQKNPTAFYLCASGAGQPQHFGDGTRLSIL.

This clone was recorded a few times. The genes are TRBV25-1 and TRBJ1-6; D not certain. V lost 3 bases and J 7 bases, leaving 10 bases between the germline ends. CDR3 length equals 14 residues. Germline V gives CDR1 MGHDK, CDR2 SYGVNS. The CDR3 sequence: CASSDLVRNSPLHF. For the CDR3, the DNA is TGTGCCAGCAGTGATTTGGTTCGGAATTCACCCCTCCACTTT. The variable domain in full, with the rest retrieved from reference TRBV25-1 and TRBJ1-6, is EADIYQTPRYLVIGTGKKITLECSQTMGHDKMYWYQQDPGMELHLIHYSYGVNSTEKGDLSSESTVSRIRTEHFPLTLESARPSHTSQYLCASSDLVRNSPLHFGNGTRLTVT.

This clone was recorded only once. The rearrangement links TRBV27 to TRBJ2-3; 11 bases match TRBD2. V shed 4 bases and J 2 bases; nucleotides not matched to a gene: 11. Germline CDR1 MNHEY, CDR2 SMNVEV (reference sequence). The CDR3 sequence is 18 residues long. The DNA of the CDR3 is TGTGCCAGCAGTTCCAACGGGTGGGGACTAGCGGCCACAGATACGCAGTATTTT. This gives the protein CASSSNGWGLAATDTQYF.

This sequence joins TRBV19 and TRBJ1-1; no definite D call. Between the trimmed V and J ends, which lost 3 bases and 4 bases, there was a span of 15 bases. The CDR3 sequence is 15 residues long. Germline CDR1 LNHDA, CDR2 SQIVND (reference sequence). CDR3 residues: CASSMIFSGSTEAFF. In nucleotides, the CDR3 is TGTGCCAGTAGTATGATTTTCTCGGGATCCACTGAAGCTTTCTTT.

The rearrangement uses TRBV30 and TRBJ2-3, with D hard to call. CDR1 and CDR2 from the germline V gene are GTSNPN and SVGIG (reference sequence). V shed 2 bases and J shed 5 bases, with 11 bases lying between them. This CDR3 has 13 amino acids. The CDR3 DNA reads TGTGCCTGGAGTCAGCTAGGCAAAGATACGCAGTATTTT. Protein: CAWSQLGKDTQYF.

This chain connects TRBV6-2 or TRBV6-3 to TRBJ2-1, with 12 bases fitting TRBD2. V was clipped by 4 bases and J by 8 bases; unmatched bases: 12. This CDR3 spans 17 amino acids. Germline V gene data show CDR1 as MNHEY and CDR2 as SVGEGT. CDR3 in amino acids: CASSSTRLAGVFHEQFF. As DNA, the CDR3 is TGTGCCAGCAGTTCAACCAGACTAGCGGGAGTATTCCATGAGCAGTTCTTC.

In DNA form, the CDR3 reads TGTGCCAGCAGCCAAGTGGAGGGAACCGGGGAGCTGTTTTTT. This codes for CASSQVEGTGELFF. The chain is built from TRBV3-1 (or the pseudogene TRBV3-2) and TRBJ2-2; TRBD2 might be the D (6 bases). Deletions cut 1 base from V and 5 bases from J, with 8 bases between. The CDR3 is made up of 14 amino acids. Germline V gene data show CDR1 as LGHDT and CDR2 as YNNKEL (reference sequence).

V is TRBV14 and J is TRBJ1-5, with a possible D match to TRBD1 (5 bases). V dropped 6 bases and J dropped 0 bases, with 18 bases sitting between them. Germline assignment: CDR1 SGHDN and CDR2 FVKESK. The CDR3 has 17 amino acids. CDR3 residues: CASSLKGFQYSNQPQHF. Here the CDR3 DNA reads TGTGCCAGCAGTCTTAAGGGGTTCCAATATAGCAATCAGCCCCAGCATTTT.

The chain couples TRBV6-5 to TRBJ2-3; D is unclear. Germline V lookup: CDR1 MNHEY, CDR2 SVGAGI. The V and J ends lost 0 bases and 0 bases respectively, with 10 bases between them. This CDR3 region has 16 residues. The CDR3 DNA reads as TGTGCCAGCAGTTACTCCCAGGCTACCAGCACAGATACGCAGTATTTT. Translation gives CASSYSQATSTDTQYF.